One and the same sample provided the 21 T cell receptor beta chains below, sequenced in a study of CD4+ T cells in melanoma. TCRdb keeps only in-frame clones here, not all; method: immunoSEQ multiplex PCR. The sample has 15,000 to 20,000 clones, about 84% seen once; the top ten hold 5.4%. What was sequenced was cells from a culture (not recorded whether cultured in vitro). The source is a human donor with melanoma.

The CDR3 is CASQETGPYEQYF. In nucleotides, the CDR3 is TGTGCCAGCCAAGAGACTGGACCCTACGAGCAGTACTTC. V and J are TRBV11-2 and TRBJ2-7; no definite D call. The V end was cut by 8 bases, the J end by 2 bases, with 13 bases between. CDR1 SGHAT and CDR2 FQNNGV come from the germline V gene. The CDR3 runs 13 residues. The entire variable domain, with the rest obtained from reference TRBV11-2 and TRBJ2-7, is as follows: EAGVAQSPRYKIIEKRQSVAFWCNPISGHATLYWYQQILGQGPKLLIQFQNNGVVDDSQLPKDRFSAERLKGVDSTLKIQPAKLEDSAVYLCASQETGPYEQYFGPGTRLTVT.

This chain uses TRBV4-1 with TRBJ1-5; tentative D call: TRBD1 (6 bases). This CDR3 contains 15 residues. Per the germline V gene, CDR1 is MGHRA and CDR2 is YSYEKL. V was trimmed by 5 bases and J by 2 bases, leaving 13 bases between them. This CDR3 reads CASSSNRERNQPQHF. The CDR3 nucleotides are TGCGCCAGCAGCTCTAACAGGGAGCGCAATCAGCCCCAGCATTTT.

This clone was detected only a few times. This chain joins TRBV15 and TRBJ1-1; D is unclear. Germline V gene sequence: CDR1 LNHNV, CDR2 YYDKDF (reference sequence). V was cut by 3 bases and J by 7 bases, with 9 bases left in between. The CDR3 runs 12 residues. The CDR3 coding sequence is TGTGCCACCAGCAGGGCCTTCGGTGAAGCTTTCTTT. Amino acids: CATSRAFGEAFF.

This clone appeared a single time. The CDR3, as DNA: TGCGCCAGCAGCCAAGATTGGCGGGGAGCCAAAAACATTCAGTACTTC. Translating it yields CASSQDWRGAKNIQYF. The chain recombines TRBV4-1 with TRBJ2-4; D is perhaps TRBD2 (6 bases). The CDR3 extends over 16 amino acids. With 0 bases removed from V and 0 bases from J, the gap between germline ends came to 9 bases. Germline loops: CDR1 MGHRA, CDR2 YSYEKL.

This clone has only one observation. This chain uses TRBV4-1 with TRBJ1-5; 7 nucleotides match TRBD1. The CDR3 runs to 15 residues. Germline CDR1 and CDR2: MGHRA and YSYEKL. Germline trimming cut 1 base from V and 2 bases from J; bases unmatched to any gene: 2. The CDR3, as DNA: TGCGCCAGCAGCCAAGTAGGACAGGGCAATCAGCCCCAGCATTTT. Its translation is CASSQVGQGNQPQHF.

V gene TRBV13 combines with J gene TRBJ2-5, with 7 bases identical to TRBD1. Looked up from germline, CDR1 is PRHDT and CDR2 is FYEKMQ (reference sequence). The CDR3 is 13 residues long. The trim removed 4 bases at V and 1 base at J, leaving 0 bases unmatched. The CDR3 nucleotides are TGTGCCAGCAGCTACAGGGGCCAAGAGACCCAGTACTTC. Amino acids: CASSYRGQETQYF.

This sequence joins TRBV5-4 and TRBJ1-6; 8 bases fit TRBD1. The V and J ends lost 0 bases and 10 bases, in that order; junction bases with no gene match: 6. Germline-derived CDR1 and CDR2 are SGHNT and YYREEE (reference sequence). CDR3 length: 15 amino acids. CDR3 DNA sequence: TGTGCCAGCAGCTTGGGCCAGGGGGCTCGATCACCCCTCCACTTT. Translation: CASSLGQGARSPLHF.

The J gene is TRBJ2-7, the V gene TRBV10-3; 9 bases are shared with TRBD2. Germline CDR1 and CDR2: ENHRY and SYGVKD. The CDR3 is made up of 13 amino acids. The V and J ends lost 8 bases and 2 bases, in that order; junction bases with no gene match: 4. CDR3: CAISSGGPYEQYF. DNA for the CDR3: TGTGCCATCTCGAGCGGGGGGCCCTACGAGCAGTACTTC.

The J gene is TRBJ1-2, the V gene TRBV6-5, with 7 nucleotides matching TRBD1. Germline-derived CDR1 and CDR2 are MNHEY and SVGAGI. This CDR3 has 16 amino acids. The ends lost 0 bases at V and 2 bases at J; junction bases unmatched: 6. CDR3 nucleotides: TGTGCCAGCAGTTACTCAGGGGGCCAGGGGAACTATGGCTACACCTTC. This codes for CASSYSGGQGNYGYTF.

The DNA of the CDR3 is TGTGCCAGCAGTTCCCACAGGGTTGGTTCTGGAAACACCATATATTTT. This gives the protein CASSSHRVGSGNTIYF. V usage is TRBV27 and J usage is TRBJ1-3, with D possibly being TRBD1 (6 bases). CDR3 length equals 16 residues. CDR1 is MNHEY and CDR2 is SMNVEV in the germline V gene (reference sequence). V lost 4 bases to trimming and J lost 1 base, with 14 bases between them.

In DNA form, the CDR3 reads TGCGCCACCAAGAAGGCAGGCGATAATTCACCCCTCCACTTT. It encodes CATKKAGDNSPLHF. The V call is TRBV5-1, the J call TRBJ1-6; no clear D. There are 14 residues in the CDR3. Germline V gene lookup returns CDR1 SGHRS and CDR2 YFSETQ. Trimming removed 9 bases from V and 5 bases from J, with 15 bases in between.

The chain joins TRBV4-1 to TRBJ1-1; D gene unclear. The CDR3 has 14 amino acids. Germline V gene lookup returns CDR1 MGHRA and CDR2 YSYEKL. Trimming stripped 0 bases from V and 3 bases from J, with 8 bases between. The chain's CDR3 is CASSQDGRDTEAFF. DNA for the CDR3: TGCGCCAGCAGCCAAGATGGGCGTGACACTGAAGCTTTCTTT.

The V gene is TRBV7-3, the J gene TRBJ2-1, with unresolved D. Germline lookup yields CDR1 SGHTA and CDR2 FQGTGA. Trimming left V 5 bases short and J 4 bases short, with 6 bases between. The length of the CDR3 is 12 residues. The DNA of the CDR3 is TGTGCCAGCAGCAACCGTTACAATGAGCAGTTCTTC. Its protein is CASSNRYNEQFF. The variable domain in full, completed from reference TRBV7-3 and TRBJ2-1, reads GAGVSQTPSNKVTEKGKYVELRCDPISGHTALYWYRQSLGQGPEFLIYFQGTGAADDSGLPNDRFFAVRPEGSVSTLKIQRTERGDSAVYLCASSNRYNEQFFGPGTRLTVL.

The chain is built from TRBV4-2 and TRBJ1-3; 12 bases agree with TRBD1. Germline V gene lookup returns CDR1 LGHNA and CDR2 YNFKEQ. Trimming removed 3 bases from V and 1 base from J; junction bases left unmatched: 7. The CDR3 contains 18 residues. In nucleotides, the CDR3 is TGTGCCAGCAGCCAGGGGGGACAGGGGGCTTTGTCTGGAAACACCATATATTTT. Its translation: CASSQGGQGALSGNTIYF.

This sequence joins TRBV27 and TRBJ2-1, with 8 positions matching TRBD2. The CDR3 is 14 residues long. Germline values: CDR1 MNHEY, CDR2 SMNVEV (reference sequence). Unmatched junction bases numbered 0, after V lost 3 bases and J lost 2 bases. CDR3 loop: CASSLRGAYNEQFF. CDR3 DNA: TGTGCCAGCAGTTTGCGGGGGGCCTACAATGAGCAGTTCTTC.

This clone occurred a few times. The chain is built from TRBV29-1 and TRBJ2-1; D might be TRBD2 (6 bases). From germline, CDR1 is SQVTM and CDR2 ANQGSEA. The CDR3 contains 14 residues. V was clipped by 0 bases and J by 8 bases, with 14 bases between them. This CDR3 reads CSVEEADYRHEQFF. CDR3 coding DNA: TGCAGCGTTGAAGAAGCGGACTACCGCCATGAGCAGTTCTTC.

J is TRBJ1-2 and V is TRBV30; D uncertain. V lost 3 bases and J lost 7, with 12 bases in between. Per the germline V gene, CDR1 is GTSNPN and CDR2 is SVGIG (reference sequence). The CDR3 covers 12 residues. The CDR3 loop reads CAWSSSLGGYTF. The DNA of the CDR3 is TGTGCCTGGAGCTCCAGTTTAGGTGGCTACACCTTC. The full variable domain, rest sourced from reference TRBV30 and TRBJ1-2, is SQTIHQWPATLVQPVGSPLSLECTVEGTSNPNLYWYRQAAGRGLQLLFYSVGIGQISSEVPQNLSASRPQDRQFILSSKKLLLSDSGFYLCAWSSSLGGYTFGSGTRLTVV.

This clone was counted between two and nine times. The chain carries TRBV30 and TRBJ2-3, with 11 bases lining up with TRBD2. Germline CDR1 is GTSNPN and CDR2 is SVGIG (reference sequence). There are 15 residues in the CDR3. J was trimmed by 2 bases and V by 3 bases; bases with no gene match: 4. The CDR3 DNA reads TGTGCCTGGAGGGCTAGCGGGGGGTACACAGATACGCAGTATTTT. Protein: CAWRASGGYTDTQYF.

V gene TRBV5-4 combines with J gene TRBJ2-3, with D tentatively TRBD1 (5 bases). Looked up from germline, CDR1 is SGHNT and CDR2 is YYREEE (reference sequence). The V gene lost 2 bases and the J gene lost 0 bases, with 10 bases spanning the gap. The CDR3 runs 15 residues. The CDR3 is CASSLRQHSTDTQYF. For the CDR3, the DNA is TGTGCCAGCAGCTTACGACAGCATAGCACAGATACGCAGTATTTT. Supplemented by reference TRBV5-4 and TRBJ2-3, the full variable domain reads ETGVTQSPTHLIKTRGQQVTLRCSSQSGHNTVSWYQQALGQGPQFIFQYYREEENGRGNFPPRFSGLQFPNYSSELNVNALELDDSALYLCASSLRQHSTDTQYFGPGTRLTVL.

CDR3 sequence reads: CAWSAGSNQPQHF. The CDR3 DNA follows: TGTGCCTGGAGTGCGGGTAGCAATCAGCCCCAGCATTTT. The chain employs TRBV30 and TRBJ1-5, with no clear D. Germline V CDR1 and CDR2: GTSNPN, SVGIG (reference sequence). There are 13 residues in the CDR3. Trimming left V 1 base short and J 0 bases short, with 4 bases between. The complete variable domain, with remaining parts taken from reference TRBV30 and TRBJ1-5, reads SQTIHQWPATLVQPVGSPLSLECTVEGTSNPNLYWYRQAAGRGLQLLFYSVGIGQISSEVPQNLSASRPQDRQFILSSKKLLLSDSGFYLCAWSAGSNQPQHFGDGTRLSIL.

V is TRBV10-3 and J is TRBJ2-7; no definite D call. Germline loops: CDR1 ENHRY, CDR2 SYGVKD. There are 14 residues in the CDR3. The V and J ends lost 6 bases and 1 base respectively, with 13 bases between them. The CDR3 reads CAISQQIRSYEQYF. The CDR3 DNA follows: TGTGCCATCAGCCAACAGATTCGTTCCTACGAGCAGTACTTC.